The 18 T cell receptor beta chains in this list originate from one sample, sequenced in a study of cytomegalovirus exposure and HLA in healthy donors. Here immunoSEQ multiplex PCR was the method, and the copy in TCRdb shows in-frame clones only, minus some. The data hold some 320,000 clones, with approximately 90% observed a single time. The sequenced material came from PBMCs. These receptors were collected from a woman in her twenties or thirties in good health and CMV-seropositive.

This clone showed up just once. The genes are TRBV5-8 and TRBJ2-2; D is possibly TRBD1 (5 bases). The length of the CDR3 is 13 residues. Deletions cut 1 base from V and 6 bases from J, with 7 bases between. Germline assignment: CDR1 SGHTS and CDR2 YDEGEE. CDR3 nucleotides: TGTGCCAGCAGCTTGAGGGGATCCGGGGAGCTGTTTTTT. Encoded protein: CASSLRGSGELFF.

This chain joins TRBV20-1 and TRBJ1-1; D call uncertain. CDR1 and CDR2 from the germline V gene are DFQATT and SNEGSKA (reference sequence). Between the trimmed V and J ends, which lost 6 bases and 4 bases, there was a span of 9 bases. The CDR3 extends over 11 amino acids. The CDR3 nucleotides read TGCAGTGCAACTGACCTCACTGAAGCTTTCTTT. Its protein product is CSATDLTEAFF.

V usage is TRBV28 and J usage is TRBJ1-1; perhaps TRBD1 as D (5 bases). The V end lost 7 bases, the J end lost 2 bases, and 20 bases lay between the germline ends. The CDR3 covers 16 residues. The V gene's germline CDR1 is MDHEN and CDR2 SYDVKM. The CDR3 DNA reads as TGTGCCAGCAACTCCTACGTGTCACAGGTTAACACTGAAGCTTTCTTT. This gives the protein CASNSYVSQVNTEAFF.

The chain links TRBV28 to TRBJ2-5; possibly TRBD2 for D (7 bases). CDR3 length: 14 residues. The germline V gene encodes CDR1 MDHEN and CDR2 SYDVKM. V lost 5 bases to trimming and J lost 4 bases, with 14 bases between them. CDR3 in DNA: TGTGCCAGCAGTCTGGGGGCTAGCGGAGAGACCCAGTACTTC. Its translation is CASSLGASGETQYF. The whole variable domain, remainder taken from reference TRBV28 and TRBJ2-5, is DVKVTQSSRYLVKRTGEKVFLECVQDMDHENMFWYRQDPGLGLRLIYFSYDVKMKEKGDIPEGYSVSREKKERFSLILESASTNQTSMYLCASSLGASGETQYFGPGTRLLVL.

The chain carries TRBV5-1 and TRBJ2-3; D unclear. V was pared by 3 bases and J by 0 bases, with 5 bases between. The CDR3 length is 13 residues. Germline CDR1 and CDR2: SGHRS and YFSETQ. CDR3: CASSSGSTDTQYF. The CDR3 coding sequence is TGCGCCAGCAGCTCCGGGAGCACAGATACGCAGTATTTT.

This chain joins TRBV27 and TRBJ2-1; perhaps TRBD2 as D (6 bases). This CDR3 has 18 residues. V lost 6 bases, J lost 4 bases, and 25 bases lay in between. Germline V gene data show CDR1 as MNHEY and CDR2 as SMNVEV (reference sequence). The CDR3 here is CASRATGVGGTGYNEQFF. The CDR3 coding sequence is TGTGCCAGCAGGGCTACGGGTGTTGGGGGGACGGGATACAATGAGCAGTTCTTC.

The CDR3 spells CASSLSGSVGQETQYF. CDR3 sequence (DNA): TGTGCCAGCAGCTTGAGCGGGAGTGTGGGTCAAGAGACCCAGTACTTC. This rearrangement joins TRBV5-6 to TRBJ2-5, with 8 bases that match TRBD2. This CDR3 comprises 16 residues. Germline CDR1 is SGHDT and CDR2 is YYEEEE. The junction had 7 bases not matched to a gene; V was cut back by 1 base and J by 2 bases.

The J gene is TRBJ1-1, the V gene TRBV10-3; 9 bases are a match to TRBD1. J was trimmed by 1 base and V by 3 bases; bases with no gene match: 6. This CDR3 has 16 amino acids. From germline, CDR1 is ENHRY and CDR2 SYGVKD. CDR3 residues: CAISDPWTGENTEAFF. The CDR3 nucleotides read TGTGCCATCAGTGATCCGTGGACAGGGGAGAACACTGAAGCTTTCTTT.

This clone was counted a few times. The chain recombines TRBV28 with TRBJ2-3, with a tentative D call TRBD2 (5 bases). CDR3 length: 10 amino acids. Germline CDR1 and CDR2: MDHEN and SYDVKM. V was clipped by 8 bases and J by 8 bases, with 8 bases between them. This chain's CDR3 is CASGLPTQYF. DNA of the CDR3: TGTGCCAGCGGACTCCCTACGCAGTATTTT.

In its sample, this clone was seen once. The chain uses TRBV28 and TRBJ1-1; D is ambiguous. The germline CDR1 and CDR2 sequences are MDHEN and SYDVKM. This CDR3 contains 15 residues. Between the trimmed V and J ends, which lost 3 bases and 1 base, there was a span of 12 bases. CDR3 residues: CASSFYFSRNTEAFF. The CDR3 region has the DNA TGTGCCAGCAGTTTTTATTTTTCTCGGAACACTGAAGCTTTCTTT.

The chain employs TRBV7-8 and TRBJ2-5; D unresolved. This CDR3 contains 17 residues. V was cut by 1 base and J by 7 bases, with 22 bases left in between. CDR1 and CDR2 (germline): SGHVS, FQNEAQ. The CDR3 sequence: CASSLVGRSPGLGTQYF. In DNA, the CDR3 is TGTGCCAGCAGCTTAGTAGGACGTAGTCCGGGCTTAGGGACCCAGTACTTC.

J is TRBJ2-7 and V is TRBV27, with D tentatively TRBD1 (5 bases). The CDR3 loop spans 15 amino acids. Trimming cost V 3 bases and J 0 bases, with 12 bases left between them. Germline lookup yields CDR1 MNHEY and CDR2 SMNVEV (reference sequence). As DNA, the CDR3 is TGTGCCAGCAGTTTCTCCAAAGGGGTCTCCTACGAGCAGTACTTC. Encoded protein: CASSFSKGVSYEQYF.

V and J are TRBV15 and TRBJ1-3; D not certain. The CDR3 loop spans 16 amino acids. Germline CDR1 reads LNHNV; CDR2 reads YYDKDF (reference sequence). CDR3 protein: CATEGFRRNSGNTIYF. CDR3 bases: TGTGCGACCGAGGGTTTCCGGAGGAACTCTGGAAACACCATATATTTT.

This clone appeared many times. The chain joins TRBV5-1 to TRBJ2-1, with 10 bases fitting TRBD2. J lost 8 bases, V lost 0 bases, and 2 bases had no gene match. CDR3 length: 14 amino acids. Germline assignment: CDR1 SGHRS and CDR2 YFSETQ. The CDR3 DNA follows: TGCGCCAGCAGCTTGGCTAGCGGGAGTGATGAGCAGTTCTTC. Translating it yields CASSLASGSDEQFF. The variable domain in full, completed from reference TRBV5-1 and TRBJ2-1, reads KAGVTQTPRYLIKTRGQQVTLSCSPISGHRSVSWYQQTPGQGLQFLFEYFSETQRNKGNFPGRFSGRQFSNSRSEMNVSTLELGDSALYLCASSLASGSDEQFFGPGTRLTVL.

This chain connects TRBV28 to TRBJ1-1; no firm D call. The germline V gene has CDR1 MDHEN and CDR2 SYDVKM. With 6 bases removed from V and 0 bases from J, the gap between germline ends came to 8 bases. The CDR3 consists of 13 residues. The CDR3 here is CASSLQLNTEAFF. The CDR3 DNA is TGTGCCAGCAGCCTGCAGTTGAACACTGAAGCTTTCTTT.

The rearrangement joins TRBV11-2 to TRBJ1-5; weak D call: TRBD1 (5 bases). Germline loops: CDR1 SGHAT, CDR2 FQNNGV. The CDR3 sequence is 15 residues long. Trimming took off 10 bases at V and 2 bases at J, with 18 bases between the two ends. The CDR3 DNA sequence: TGTGCCACCGCCCCAGGGATTGGGGGCAATCAGCCCCAGCATTTT. This encodes CATAPGIGGNQPQHF.

This clone was recorded only once. The chain joins TRBV10-3 to TRBJ1-2, with D unclear. The CDR3 is 15 amino acids. V lost 3 bases to trimming and J lost 6 bases, with 17 bases between them. Germline CDR1 ENHRY, CDR2 SYGVKD. In nucleotides, the CDR3 is TGTGCCATCAGTGATCTCAAGGGAAGAATTAATGGCTACACCTTC. Its protein product is CAISDLKGRINGYTF.

The chain has TRBV9 and TRBJ2-7, with 8 bases matching TRBD2. V lost 0 bases, J lost 2 bases, and 7 bases stayed unmatched. This CDR3 comprises 16 residues. Germline values: CDR1 SGDLS, CDR2 YYNGEE. The CDR3 loop is CASSVDSGSGPYEQYF. CDR3 nucleotide sequence: TGTGCCAGCAGCGTAGACAGCGGGAGTGGTCCCTACGAGCAGTACTTC.